This T cell receptor beta chain was documented in a study of T cell changes during pregnancy in multiple sclerosis. Only in-frame clones appear in the TCRdb table, and some are missing; sequencing was by immunoSEQ multiplex PCR. Of 99,000 or so clones detected, 90% to 95% appear once; the ten largest clones hold over 0.85%. The material was peripheral blood, obtained after pregnancy. The sequence came from a female donor with multiple sclerosis, enrolled in a pregnancy study.

Here the CDR3 reads CASSPIAGGETQYF. CDR3 DNA: TGTGCCAGCAGTCCGATAGCGGGAGGAGAGACCCAGTACTTC. This chain links TRBV27 with TRBJ2-5; 10 bases are a match to TRBD2. Germline CDR1 reads MNHEY; CDR2 reads SMNVEV (reference sequence). The CDR3 is made up of 14 amino acids. The ends lost 5 bases at V and 4 bases at J; junction bases unmatched: 4.